The next 20 T cell receptor beta chains were all read from a single sample in a study of vaccination effects on CD4 cells after COVID-19. Subsequent to 10 days of culture, CD4+ T cells were isolated. No cognate antigen is known for these TCRs. Profiled with immunoSEQ multiplex PCR; TCRdb holds only in-frame clones, not every one. The table records about 46,000 clones, about 70% of them present only once. The sample consisted of CD4+ T cells from PBMCs cultured without peptide, taken before COVID-19 vaccination. The receptors derive from a human donor who had a prior SARS-CoV-2 infection.

This sequence joins TRBV6-5 and TRBJ2-2, with TRBD2 identical over 7 bases. Trimming at V came to 8 bases and at J to 7 bases, leaving 1 base not matched to a gene. Looked up from germline, CDR1 is MNHEY and CDR2 is SVGAGI. The CDR3 loop spans 11 amino acids. The DNA of the CDR3 is TGTGCCAGCGGGGGGGTCGGGGAGCTGTTTTTT. Translation gives CASGGVGELFF.

This chain connects TRBV19 to TRBJ2-3; D gene unclear. The length of the CDR3 is 15 residues. V dropped 3 bases and J dropped 2 bases, with 12 bases sitting between them. Germline CDR1 is LNHDA and CDR2 is SQIVND (reference sequence). CDR3 amino acids: CASSIQLYNTDTQYF. Here the CDR3 DNA reads TGTGCCAGTAGTATCCAGCTTTACAACACAGATACGCAGTATTTT.

V usage is TRBV7-3 and J usage is TRBJ2-2; D gene uncertain. CDR1 is SGHTA and CDR2 is FQGTGA in the germline V gene. The CDR3 spans 16 residues. V dropped 5 bases and J dropped 1 base, with 14 bases sitting between them. The CDR3 reads CASSVGRAKNTGELFF. Here the CDR3 DNA reads TGTGCCAGCAGCGTCGGACGGGCAAAGAACACCGGGGAGCTGTTTTTT.

The DNA for the CDR3 is TGTGCCAGCCGCAGGGGGATTGGACTCTACGAGCAGTACTTC. Protein: CASRRGIGLYEQYF. The chain carries TRBV6-5 and TRBJ2-7; TRBD1 agrees at 7 bases. The CDR3 covers 14 residues. In germline, CDR1 is MNHEY, CDR2 SVGAGI. After removal of 8 bases from V and 3 bases from J, the junction contained 10 bases not matched to a gene.

The chain combines TRBV5-5 with TRBJ2-1, with a tentative D call TRBD2 (7 bases). Germline-derived CDR1 and CDR2 are SGHKS and YYEKEE (reference sequence). V was trimmed by 5 bases and J by 3 bases, leaving 24 bases between them. The CDR3 length is 18 residues. The CDR3 reads CASSDPTSAGARYNEQFF. The CDR3 nucleotides are TGTGCCAGCAGTGACCCGACTAGTGCGGGGGCCCGCTACAATGAGCAGTTCTTC.

The chain links TRBV6-5 to TRBJ2-7; D is tentatively TRBD1 or TRBD2 (5 bases each). Germline V gives CDR1 MNHEY, CDR2 SVGAGI. The ends were cut back, 9 bases at V and 8 bases at J, with 14 bases in the middle. The CDR3 loop spans 11 amino acids. In DNA form, the CDR3 reads TGTGCCAGTCCGGGACCCTCCCAGCAGTACTTC. Translating gives CASPGPSQQYF.

The chain couples TRBV10-3 to TRBJ2-5; 8 nucleotides line up with TRBD1. J was trimmed by 3 bases and V by 6 bases; bases with no gene match: 0. CDR1 is ENHRY and CDR2 is SYGVKD in the germline V gene. The CDR3 spans 12 residues. CDR3 residues: CAIRTGEETQYF. The CDR3 nucleotides read TGTGCCATCAGGACAGGGGAAGAGACCCAGTACTTC.

The chain employs TRBV5-1 and TRBJ2-5; D is perhaps TRBD1 or TRBD2 (5 bases each). This CDR3 is 15 amino acids long. V was cut by 1 base and J by 5 bases, with 15 bases left in between. Looked up from germline, CDR1 is SGHRS and CDR2 is YFSETQ. CDR3 in amino acids: CASSLSLGERETQYF. CDR3 nucleotides: TGCGCCAGCAGCTTGTCTCTAGGGGAGCGGGAGACCCAGTACTTC.

V gene TRBV30 combines with J gene TRBJ1-2; D call uncertain. CDR1 GTSNPN and CDR2 SVGIG come from the germline V gene (reference sequence). The CDR3 is 13 residues long. Trimming removed 2 bases at V and 4 bases at J, with 11 bases between. The CDR3 region has the DNA TGTGCCTGGAGTCCGGCAGGTTCCTATGGCTACACCTTC. Encoded protein: CAWSPAGSYGYTF.

CDR3 nucleotide sequence: TGTGCCAGCAGTCTAGACTATGGCTACACCTTC. This gives the protein CASSLDYGYTF. This sequence joins TRBV6-6 and TRBJ1-2; D is uncertain. The CDR3 totals 11 residues. Germline values: CDR1 MNHNY, CDR2 SVGAGI (reference sequence). Trimming took off 5 bases at V and 3 bases at J, with 4 bases between the two ends.

This clone has a single count. The J gene is TRBJ2-3, the V gene TRBV19; the D call may be TRBD1 or TRBD2 (6 bases each). V gave up 3 bases and J gave up 2 bases, with 15 bases separating them. CDR1 is LNHDA and CDR2 is SQIVND in the germline V gene (reference sequence). This CDR3 is 16 amino acids long. Here the CDR3 DNA reads TGTGCCAGTAGTATGAAGTGGGGGGCAATCACAGATACGCAGTATTTT. Its protein is CASSMKWGAITDTQYF.

DNA for the CDR3: TGTGCCAGCAGCTTGCAGGGACCGAGCAATCAGCCCCAGCATTTT. As protein: CASSLQGPSNQPQHF. This chain links TRBV7-2 with TRBJ1-5; tentative D call: TRBD1 (5 bases). V was trimmed by 3 bases and J by 1 base, leaving 10 bases between them. Germline assignment: CDR1 SGHTA and CDR2 FQGNSA. The CDR3 totals 15 residues.

This clone came up once. The chain employs TRBV2 and TRBJ2-3; TRBD2 might be the D (6 bases). Trimming pared 8 bases from V and 1 base from J, leaving 16 bases between. The CDR3 extends over 15 amino acids. Per the germline V gene, CDR1 is SNHLY and CDR2 is FYNNEI. The CDR3 spells CASPAGYVGTDTQYF. CDR3 in DNA: TGTGCCAGCCCCGCGGGGTACGTAGGCACAGATACGCAGTATTTT.

The CDR3 bases are TGTGCCAGCCTGGACACCCTCGGACGGCATACGCAGTATTTT. Amino acid sequence: CASLDTLGRHTQYF. The rearrangement joins TRBV6-5 to TRBJ2-3; tentative D call: TRBD1 (5 bases). Deletions cut 8 bases from V and 7 bases from J, with 19 bases between. In germline, CDR1 is MNHEY, CDR2 SVGAGI. The CDR3 sequence is 14 residues long.

This clone was counted a few times. The CDR3 DNA reads as TGTGCCAGCAGCTTAGCGATAACAGGCATCCCCTCCTACGAGCAGTACTTC. Residues: CASSLAITGIPSYEQYF. This chain uses TRBV7-2 with TRBJ2-7; tentative D call: TRBD1 (5 bases). Germline CDR1 and CDR2: SGHTA and FQGNSA. This CDR3 spans 17 amino acids. With 0 bases removed from V and 0 bases from J, the gap between germline ends came to 15 bases.

The rearrangement links TRBV3-1 (or the pseudogene TRBV3-2) to TRBJ1-2; possible D gene TRBD1, 6 bases. This CDR3 has 14 amino acids. V dropped 4 bases and J dropped 4 bases, with 13 bases sitting between them. Germline V gene data show CDR1 as LGHDT and CDR2 as YNNKEL (reference sequence). Written as DNA, the CDR3 is TGTGCCAGCAGCCGTCTGGGGGCATCCTATGGCTACACCTTC. Amino acid sequence: CASSRLGASYGYTF.

This chain connects TRBV11-2 to TRBJ2-1; no definite D call. Germline V gene sequence: CDR1 SGHAT, CDR2 FQNNGV. The CDR3 sequence is 15 residues long. Between the trimmed V and J ends, which lost 1 base and 6 bases, there was a span of 13 bases. CDR3 in DNA: TGTGCCAGCAGCTTAGGGTCGAACGCCGGCAATGAGCAGTTCTTC. Amino acids: CASSLGSNAGNEQFF.

The rearrangement links TRBV5-1 to TRBJ2-7; weak D call: TRBD1 (5 bases). The V gene lost 0 bases and the J gene lost 1 base, with 17 bases spanning the gap. Germline values: CDR1 SGHRS, CDR2 YFSETQ. This CDR3 has 17 residues. The CDR3 DNA follows: TGCGCCAGCAGCTTGGACGGAGTGTCCTCAGGGTCCTACGAGCAGTACTTC. Protein sequence: CASSLDGVSSGSYEQYF. The full variable domain, completed using reference TRBV5-1 and TRBJ2-7, is KAGVTQTPRYLIKTRGQQVTLSCSPISGHRSVSWYQQTPGQGLQFLFEYFSETQRNKGNFPGRFSGRQFSNSRSEMNVSTLELGDSALYLCASSLDGVSSGSYEQYFGPGTRLTVT.

A single count supports this clone. The rearrangement uses TRBV3-1 (or the pseudogene TRBV3-2) and TRBJ2-5, with TRBD2 matching 7 bases. The length of the CDR3 is 15 residues. CDR1 LGHDT and CDR2 YNNKEL come from the germline V gene (reference sequence). V shed 0 bases and J 5 bases; nucleotides not matched to a gene: 6. DNA for the CDR3: TGTGCCAGCAGCCAAGATACGGTGCGGGGGGAGACCCAGTACTTC. Protein sequence: CASSQDTVRGETQYF.

As DNA, the CDR3 is TGTGCCAGCAGAAAAGCCGCGGGACATGAGCAGTTCTTC. It is translated as CASRKAAGHEQFF. The chain links TRBV6-5 to TRBJ2-1, with D maybe TRBD2 (6 bases). This CDR3 comprises 13 residues. The V gene's germline CDR1 is MNHEY and CDR2 SVGAGI. V lost 6 bases and J lost 8, with 14 bases in between.